This T cell receptor (beta chain) was identified during a study of shared clonotypes between healthy human individuals. Overall study findings and caveats: Memory subsets generally showed lower estimated richness than naive subsets. The donor pool, a small one, limited the genetic and exposure-history diversity represented. Large sequencing depth failed to make sorted-subset sequencing complete, rarefaction showed.

Clones were sequenced by immunoSEQ multiplex PCR, and TCRdb holds only the in-frame ones, with some missing. The sample yields roughly 1 million clones, more than 60% seen once. The junction had 6 bases not matched to a gene; V was cut back by 3 bases and J by 12 bases. CDR3 length: 14 amino acids. Germline values: CDR1 GTSNPN, CDR2 SVGIG (reference sequence). On this clone itself: Antigen unknown.

Sequenced material: memory CD4+ T cells sorted from blood. The sample's subset: CD45RA-negative fraction. The chain has TRBV30 and TRBJ2-1; 15 bases are shared with TRBD2. The receptor's source is a man aged 18 to 35 in good health. The CDR3: CAWSVGLAGGRQFF. The CDR3 DNA reads as TGTGCCTGGAGCGTCGGACTAGCGGGAGGGCGGCAGTTCTTC.